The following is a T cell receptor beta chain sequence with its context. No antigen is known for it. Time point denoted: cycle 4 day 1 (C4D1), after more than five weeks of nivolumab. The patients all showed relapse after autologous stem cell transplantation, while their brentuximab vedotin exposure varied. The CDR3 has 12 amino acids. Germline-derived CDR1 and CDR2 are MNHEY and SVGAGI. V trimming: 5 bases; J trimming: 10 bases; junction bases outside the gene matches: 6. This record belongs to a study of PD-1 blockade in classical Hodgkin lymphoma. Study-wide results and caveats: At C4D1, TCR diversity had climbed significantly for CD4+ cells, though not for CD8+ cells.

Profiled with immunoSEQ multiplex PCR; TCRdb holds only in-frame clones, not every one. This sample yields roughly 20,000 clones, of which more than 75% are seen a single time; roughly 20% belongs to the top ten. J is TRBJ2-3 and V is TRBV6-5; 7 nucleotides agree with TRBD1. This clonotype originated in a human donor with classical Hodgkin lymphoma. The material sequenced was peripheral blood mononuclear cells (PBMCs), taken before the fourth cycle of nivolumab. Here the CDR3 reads CASSAGTVAQYF. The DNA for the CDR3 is TGTGCCAGCAGTGCCGGGACAGTTGCGCAGTATTTT.